The clone carrying this T cell receptor beta chain has at least ten counts. CDR3 size: 12 residues. V lost 7 bases and J 6 bases, leaving 10 bases between the germline ends. The data derive from a study of T-cell reconstitution after alpha-beta-depleted transplantation in children. Unique molecular identifiers were used in preparing the TCRbeta library. TCRdb itself ran the PCR reads through MiXCR, one entry per CDR3 protein. The sample comprises about 460,000 distinct CDR3 sequences, around 12% of which are singletons, and over 5.5% rests with the top ten. The sample was PBMCs from the stem cell graft donor, taken from the stem cell graft. This sequence originates from a human donor who donated a stem cell graft to a child with combined immunodeficiency. This chain connects TRBV12-3 or TRBV12-4 to TRBJ2-1, with D possibly TRBD2 on 6 matching bases. The chain's CDR3 is CASTLGGNEQFF. DNA of the CDR3: TGTGCCAGCACCCTGGGAGGCAATGAGCAGTTCTTC.